The text below deals with one T cell receptor (beta chain). Its antigen is unidentified. The entry originates in a study of T-cell memory formation after mild COVID-19. Study-level findings and limits: The pre-infection memory compartment contained some responding clones, suggesting cross-reactive memory joined. Clones contracting day 15 to 85 were balanced CD4/CD8; later expanders leaned CD4+.

The CDR3 sequence is 12 residues long. The germline V gene encodes CDR1 KGHDR and CDR2 SFDVKD. The V and J ends lost 9 bases and 0 bases respectively, with 6 bases between them. From the 5' RACE reads, TCRdb called clonotypes with MiXCR, one entry per CDR3 protein. The sample carries some 410,000 distinct CDR3 sequences, 20% to 25% recorded once. The origin of this receptor is an adult woman who had mild COVID-19 (a few samples of this study predate the infection). Cell type and time point are not known. This chain uses TRBV24-1 with TRBJ2-3; D uncertain. The sample comprised PBMCs or a T cell subset sorted from them (not recorded which). The DNA for the CDR3 is TGTGCCACCGCAGCCAGCACAGATACGCAGTATTTT. This encodes CATAASTDTQYF.